The 20 T cell receptor beta chains in this list originate from one sample, sequenced in a study of T-cell reconstitution after alpha-beta-depleted transplantation in children. The TCRbeta library was prepared with unique molecular identifiers. MiXCR, applied by TCRdb to the PCR reads, yields one record per CDR3 protein. The sample lists hundreds of thousands of distinct CDR3 sequences; around 15% were seen once. Sequencing was performed on PBMCs, mostly from graft donor cells, taken 360 days after TCRalphabeta/CD19-depleted stem cell transplant. These receptors originate from a boy younger than two who had a stem cell transplant for Wiskott-Aldrich syndrome, so the T cells may come from the graft donor.

This clonotype was seen at least ten times. V gene TRBV7-9 combines with J gene TRBJ1-5; D is ambiguous. The CDR3 contains 12 residues. The germline V gene has CDR1 SEHNR and CDR2 FQNEAQ (reference sequence). The V end was cut by 3 bases, the J end by 2 bases, with 2 bases between. CDR3 residues: CASSFGNQPQHF. The DNA of the CDR3 is TGTGCCAGCAGCTTCGGCAATCAGCCCCAGCATTTT.

The chain joins TRBV7-2 to TRBJ2-1; D may be TRBD1 (6 bases). V was shortened by 5 bases and J by 7 bases, with 15 bases between the two germline ends. The germline V gene encodes CDR1 SGHTA and CDR2 FQGNSA. The CDR3 is made up of 14 amino acids. CDR3 in amino acids: CASSPPQGPNEQFF. The DNA of the CDR3 is TGTGCCAGCAGCCCCCCCCAGGGGCCAAATGAGCAGTTCTTC.

This sequence joins TRBV4-3 and TRBJ2-2; 10 positions agree with TRBD1. Germline trimming cut 6 bases from V and 0 bases from J; bases unmatched to any gene: 4. The CDR3 sequence is 16 residues long. Germline V gives CDR1 LGHNA, CDR2 YSLEER. The CDR3, as DNA: TGCGCCAGCAGAACAGGACAGGGGGCGAACACCGGGGAGCTGTTTTTT. Amino acid sequence: CASRTGQGANTGELFF.

Only a few counts were recorded for this clonotype. V and J are TRBV9 and TRBJ2-3, with D uncertain. Deletions cut 3 bases from V and 2 bases from J, with 10 bases between. CDR1 and CDR2 (germline): SGDLS, YYNGEE. The CDR3 length is 14 residues. CDR3 nucleotide sequence: TGTGCCAGCAGCGGATCAGCCTTCACAGATACGCAGTATTTT. Protein product: CASSGSAFTDTQYF.

J is TRBJ2-3 and V is TRBV10-3; TRBD1 might be the D (6 bases). Germline V gene lookup returns CDR1 ENHRY and CDR2 SYGVKD. The CDR3 is made up of 17 amino acids. Trimming took 0 bases from V and 6 from J, leaving 19 bases between them. The CDR3 spells CAISESPTGNGWDTQYF. CDR3 coding DNA: TGTGCCATCAGTGAGTCGCCAACAGGGAACGGTTGGGATACGCAGTATTTT.

The table lists this clonotype with a few counts. The chain uses TRBV7-9 and TRBJ2-2; 8 bases are a match to TRBD1. The CDR3 runs to 17 residues. Unmatched junction bases numbered 12, after V lost 6 bases and J lost 3 bases. The germline gives CDR1 SEHNR, CDR2 FQNEAQ (reference sequence). CDR3 coding DNA: TGTGCCAGCAGGCCAAGCCCACTACAGGGGGACACCGGGGAGCTGTTTTTT. Its protein is CASRPSPLQGDTGELFF. Full variable domain (rest looked up from reference TRBV7-9 and TRBJ2-2): DTGVSQNPRHKITKRGQNVTFRCDPISEHNRLYWYRQTLGQGPEFLTYFQNEAQLEKSRLLSDRFSAERPKGSFSTLEIQRTEQGDSAMYLCASRPSPLQGDTGELFFGEGSRLTVL.

This clonotype was seen a few times. The chain links TRBV5-1 to TRBJ2-3; maybe TRBD2 (6 bases). CDR1 SGHRS and CDR2 YFSETQ come from the germline V gene. V lost 4 bases to trimming and J lost 1 base, with 16 bases between them. The CDR3 is 16 amino acids. CDR3 residues: CASSPGWASGTDTQYF. Here the CDR3 DNA reads TGCGCCAGCAGCCCAGGGTGGGCTAGCGGCACAGATACGCAGTATTTT.

The V gene is TRBV16, the J gene TRBJ2-7; possible D gene TRBD2, 6 bases. The length of the CDR3 is 15 residues. Trimming took 0 bases from V and 1 from J, leaving 10 bases between them. Germline V CDR1 and CDR2: KGHSY, FQNENV. CDR3 amino acids: CASSQSGGTSYEQYF. In DNA form, the CDR3 reads TGTGCCAGCAGCCAATCTGGCGGGACTTCCTACGAGCAGTACTTC. The whole variable domain, remainder taken from reference TRBV16 and TRBJ2-7, is GEEVAQTPKHLVRGEGQKAKLYCAPIKGHSYVFWYQQVLKNEFKFLISFQNENVFDETGMPKERFSAKCLPNSPCSLEIQATKLEDSAVYFCASSQSGGTSYEQYFGPGTRLTVT.

This clonotype was detected only a few times. The chain couples TRBV20-1 to TRBJ2-4, with TRBD1 as a possible D gene (5 bases). The germline CDR1 and CDR2 sequences are DFQATT and SNEGSKA (reference sequence). This CDR3 has 13 residues. Trimming left V 0 bases short and J 13 bases short, with 16 bases between. CDR3 in DNA: TGCAGTGCTAGAGATTCTTTCCAGGGTTCCCAGTACTTC. It codes for CSARDSFQGSQYF.

The genes are TRBV12-5 and TRBJ2-1, with 7 positions matching TRBD1. V lost 2 bases, J lost 4 bases, and 5 bases stayed unmatched. In germline, CDR1 is LGHNT, CDR2 FRNRAP. This CDR3 has 15 amino acids. CDR3 amino acids: CASGLLGQTYNEQFF. Here the CDR3 DNA reads TGTGCTAGTGGTTTGCTGGGACAGACTTACAATGAGCAGTTCTTC.

This clonotype was counted between two and nine times. The rearrangement links TRBV18 to TRBJ2-1; D is uncertain. Trimming took off 3 bases at V and 8 bases at J, with 8 bases between the two ends. Germline values: CDR1 KGHSH, CDR2 LQKENI. CDR3 length equals 12 residues. CDR3 residues: CASSPPSDEQFF. The CDR3 bases are TGTGCCAGCTCACCTCCATCGGATGAGCAGTTCTTC.

CDR3 loop: CSVAGTETRATEAFF. CDR3 nucleotide sequence: TGCAGCGTCGCCGGGACGGAGACCAGGGCCACTGAAGCTTTCTTT. The J gene is TRBJ1-1, the V gene TRBV29-1, with a weak D call TRBD1 (5 bases). Trimming pared 6 bases from V and 4 bases from J, leaving 21 bases between. The CDR3 is made up of 15 amino acids. The germline gives CDR1 SQVTM, CDR2 ANQGSEA.

This clonotype has only a few counts. The chain recombines TRBV29-1 with TRBJ1-6, with 10 nucleotides matching TRBD1. The CDR3 is 12 amino acids. CDR1 and CDR2 from the germline V gene are SQVTM and ANQGSEA. Germline trimming cut 4 bases from V and 10 bases from J; bases unmatched to any gene: 1. The DNA for the CDR3 is TGCAGCGTTGGGGACAGGGGATCACCCCTCCACTTT. This codes for CSVGDRGSPLHF.

This clonotype was detected ten times or more. The rearrangement joins TRBV7-9 to TRBJ1-2, with unresolved D. The CDR3 has 14 amino acids. Germline V gene data show CDR1 as SEHNR and CDR2 as FQNEAQ (reference sequence). Trimming took 2 bases from V and 5 from J, leaving 12 bases between them. This CDR3 is CASSLYEQTYGYTF. DNA of the CDR3: TGTGCCAGCAGCTTATATGAACAGACATATGGCTACACCTTC.

V is TRBV20-1 and J is TRBJ2-2, with D uncertain. Trimming shortened V by 1 base and J by 9 bases, and 18 bases separated the two germline ends. The CDR3 has 15 residues. Germline values: CDR1 DFQATT, CDR2 SNEGSKA (reference sequence). CDR3 nucleotides: TGCAGTGCTAGAGTCGCCCAGGACCTGAGCCGGGAGCTGTTTTTT. Protein product: CSARVAQDLSRELFF.

This clonotype occurred a few times. This chain joins TRBV28 and TRBJ1-5; D ambiguous. Per germline, CDR1 MDHEN and CDR2 SYDVKM. With 3 bases removed from V and 5 bases from J, the gap between germline ends came to 8 bases. This CDR3 has 13 amino acids. CDR3 bases: TGTGCCAGCAGTTTCTTAAGCTATCAGCCCCAGCATTTT. This codes for CASSFLSYQPQHF.

This clonotype was counted at least ten times. The CDR3 region has the DNA TGCGCCAGCAGCTTGGTACCCGGGACAGGGGGCTACAATGAGCAGTTCTTC. It specifies CASSLVPGTGGYNEQFF. V and J are TRBV5-1 and TRBJ2-1; 11 bases fit TRBD1. CDR1 SGHRS and CDR2 YFSETQ come from the germline V gene. The CDR3 runs to 17 residues. J was trimmed by 3 bases and V by 0 bases; bases with no gene match: 5.

This clonotype was seen only a few times. V is TRBV11-2 and J is TRBJ2-7; a possible D gene is TRBD1 (5 bases). Trimming cost V 3 bases and J 7 bases, with 22 bases left between them. This CDR3 is 16 amino acids long. The germline V gene has CDR1 SGHAT and CDR2 FQNNGV. CDR3 nucleotides: TGTGCCAGCAGCTTTGTGATCCGGACATACCCTAGGGAGCAGTACTTC. Translating gives CASSFVIRTYPREQYF.

This clonotype was recorded many times. The chain joins TRBV15 to TRBJ2-3; D is possibly TRBD2 (5 bases). Germline CDR1 and CDR2: LNHNV and YYDKDF (reference sequence). The CDR3 sequence is 12 residues long. The V end was cut by 5 bases, the J end by 7 bases, with 10 bases between. CDR3 sequence: CATSRRGYTQYF. CDR3 sequence (DNA): TGTGCCACCAGCCGAAGAGGGTATACGCAGTATTTT.

The genes are TRBV10-2 and TRBJ1-4, with D unclear. The CDR3 loop spans 14 amino acids. CDR1 and CDR2 (germline): WSHSY, SAAADI. V dropped 7 bases and J dropped 8 bases, with 17 bases sitting between them. CDR3 protein: CASTRGGRREKLFF. Here the CDR3 DNA reads TGCGCCAGCACTCGGGGAGGGCGTCGGGAAAAACTGTTTTTT.